This T cell receptor (beta chain) is from a study of blood T cell repertoires in COVID-19. Study overall: Acute and convalescent COVID-19 specimens originated in the United States, Italy and Spain. PBMCs, B-cell-depleted T cells, or T cells were the source of the cDNA or gDNA that made up the material.

The authors' processing: Amplified reference gene primers provided the basis for estimating nucleated cell counts. TCRdb keeps only in-frame clones here, not all; method: immunoSEQ multiplex PCR. That table gives V, J and clone size, and the DNA gave D and trimming. The sample contains 75,000 to 90,000 clones, around 90% of which appear only once. Trimming shortened V by 3 bases and J by 2 bases, and 11 bases separated the two germline ends. The CDR3 runs 15 residues. Per germline, CDR1 LNHNV and CDR2 YYDKDF (reference sequence). Sequencing input: peripheral blood. The chain recombines TRBV15 with TRBJ1-5, with D possibly matching TRBD1 (5 bases). The source is a woman between 50 and 59 years old in a cohort sampled during active COVID-19. The DNA of the CDR3 is TGTGCCACCAGCAGGAAAGAAGGGGGCAATCAGCCCCAGCATTTT. It specifies CATSRKEGGNQPQHF.